The next 9 T cell receptor beta chains were all read from a single sample in a study of glioma-infiltrating T cells after dendritic cell vaccination. The time point: after dendritic cell vaccination, including at tumor progression/relapse. Produced via immunoSEQ multiplex PCR; TCRdb's table is partial and in-frame only. This sample has 75,000 to 95,000 clones; about 81% occur once, and the top ten carry over 2%. Sequenced here: blood, sampled after dendritic cell vaccination. These receptors were collected from a human donor with glioblastoma.

The chain uses TRBV5-1 and TRBJ2-5; perhaps TRBD1 as D (5 bases). Germline V gene sequence: CDR1 SGHRS, CDR2 YFSETQ. The CDR3 is 13 amino acids. Trimming pared 6 bases from V and 4 bases from J, leaving 13 bases between. The CDR3 DNA sequence: TGCGCCAGCAAGGACGTAGGGGTAGAGACCCAGTACTTC. Encoded protein: CASKDVGVETQYF.

This clone appeared a single time. The J gene is TRBJ1-2, the V gene TRBV30; D may be TRBD1 (5 bases). Germline CDR1 and CDR2: GTSNPN and SVGIG (reference sequence). V dropped 3 bases and J dropped 12 bases, with 17 bases sitting between them. CDR3 size: 12 residues. The CDR3 sequence: CAWRGSGGMNTF. For the CDR3, the DNA is TGTGCCTGGAGGGGATCGGGGGGGATGAACACCTTC.

This chain connects TRBV10-3 to TRBJ2-2; weak D call: TRBD2 (5 bases). This CDR3 region has 12 residues. CDR1 is ENHRY and CDR2 is SYGVKD in the germline V gene. Trimming removed 7 bases at V and 5 bases at J, with 8 bases between. CDR3 in DNA: TGTGCCATCACGCGCGGGACCGGGGAGCTGTTTTTT. Translation: CAITRGTGELFF.

This clone was found a few times. The chain couples TRBV2 to TRBJ1-4; unclear D gene. V lost 3 bases and J lost 1, with 6 bases in between. Germline CDR1 SNHLY, CDR2 FYNNEI. The CDR3 sequence is 14 residues long. CDR3 sequence reads: CASSDRLTNEKLFF. For the CDR3, the DNA is TGTGCCAGCAGTGATCGACTAACTAATGAAAAACTGTTTTTT.

The genes are TRBV6-1 and TRBJ1-2; D call uncertain. V was pared by 8 bases and J by 7 bases, with 11 bases between. Germline lookup yields CDR1 MNHNS and CDR2 SASEGT. The CDR3 runs to 11 residues. CDR3 nucleotides: TGTGCCAGCGAACGGGATTTTGGCTACACCTTC. Amino acid sequence: CASERDFGYTF.

This chain's CDR3 is CASRMIGASEAFF. The CDR3 DNA reads TGTGCCAGCAGGATGATTGGAGCCAGTGAAGCTTTCTTT. The chain carries TRBV7-2 and TRBJ1-1; no firm D call. Between the trimmed V and J ends, which lost 6 bases and 7 bases, there was a span of 15 bases. CDR3 length: 13 residues. Germline loops: CDR1 SGHTA, CDR2 FQGNSA. The variable domain in full, with the rest retrieved from reference TRBV7-2 and TRBJ1-1, is GAGVSQSPSNKVTEKGKDVELRCDPISGHTALYWYRQSLGQGLEFLIYFQGNSAPDKSGLPSDRFSAERTGGSVSTLTIQRTQQEDSAVYLCASRMIGASEAFFGQGTRLTVV.

V usage is TRBV7-9 and J usage is TRBJ1-1; D is perhaps TRBD1 (6 bases). Germline V lookup: CDR1 SEHNR, CDR2 FQNEAQ (reference sequence). The CDR3 sequence is 13 residues long. The germline V and J ends were trimmed by 7 bases and 4 bases, with 13 bases remaining between them. Written as DNA, the CDR3 is TGTGCCAGCACCCGGGGGGGGGCCACTGAAGCTTTCTTT. Protein sequence: CASTRGGATEAFF.

The chain carries TRBV5-5 and TRBJ2-5; D is possibly TRBD2 (6 bases). Trimming pared 3 bases from V and 5 bases from J, leaving 14 bases between. CDR1 and CDR2 (germline): SGHKS, YYEKEE (reference sequence). The CDR3 runs to 14 residues. CDR3 loop: CASSSRREEETQYF. The CDR3 DNA is TGTGCCAGCAGCTCCCGGAGGGAAGAGGAGACCCAGTACTTC.

V and J are TRBV30 and TRBJ1-1; possibly TRBD1 for D (6 bases). CDR1 is GTSNPN, CDR2 SVGIG, per germline (reference sequence). This CDR3 is 15 amino acids long. V was clipped by 5 bases and J by 0 bases, with 16 bases between them. The DNA for the CDR3 is TGTGCCTGGGGGGCAGGGGTCGCCTTGAACACTGAAGCTTTCTTT. Protein sequence: CAWGAGVALNTEAFF.